This T cell receptor (beta chain) was recovered during a study of CD8 T cells in ankylosing spondylitis. Study results and caveats: There was a TCR beta motif, made of several highly homologous variants, that appeared characteristic of ankylosing spondylitis blood.

TCRdb redid the calling of the 5' RACE reads with MiXCR, one entry per CDR3 protein. The table has some 330,000 distinct CDR3 sequences, roughly 8% seen once. This clonotype showed up just a few times. The antigen is unknown. Germline CDR1 SGHRS, CDR2 YFSETQ. The CDR3 loop spans 13 amino acids. The V end lost 3 bases, the J end lost 6 bases, and 11 bases lay between the germline ends. The specimen was blood, either unsorted or a sorted T cell fraction (not recorded which). The sequence was collected from a male donor with ankylosing spondylitis. The chain has TRBV5-1 and TRBJ2-3, with unresolved D. The CDR3 here is CASSSEARDTQYF. For the CDR3, the DNA is TGCGCCAGCAGCTCTGAGGCACGCGATACGCAGTATTTT.